This TCR beta chain was obtained from a study of molecular identifiers for immune sequencing clone quantification. This clonotype was seen repeatedly, ten times or more. In TCRdb, the PCR reads were re-called with MiXCR into one record per CDR3 protein. The sample carries 65,000 or so distinct CDR3 sequences, roughly 18% recorded once. Trimming pared 5 bases from V and 0 bases from J, leaving 12 bases between. CDR3 length equals 15 residues. CDR1 MNHEY and CDR2 SMNVEV come from the germline V gene (reference sequence). This chain joins TRBV27 and TRBJ2-3; the D gene is possibly TRBD1 (5 bases). The specimen sequenced was naive CD8+ T cells from blood, with Jurkat cell RNA spiked in. Stated subset: FACS-sorted CD8+CD4-CCR7+CD45RA+ naive T cells. The sequence derives from a human donor in good health. Some libraries in this study had Jurkat cell RNA spiked in. CDR3 sequence reads: CASSMQTASTDTQYF. CDR3 sequence (DNA): TGTGCCAGCAGTATGCAGACAGCAAGCACAGATACGCAGTATTTT.